The 9 T cell receptor beta chains in this list originate from one sample, sequenced in a study of radiation and T cells in renal cell carcinoma. Sequencing used immunoSEQ multiplex PCR; TCRdb keeps in-frame clones, though not all of them. This sample has 97,000 or so clones, with 75% to 85% found just once. The time point here: blood 4 weeks post-SBRT, at nephrectomy. Treatment denoted: 15 Gy SBRT to primary tumor, nephrectomy 4 weeks later. The input for sequencing was blood, taken from a patient whose treatment included radiotherapy and nephrectomy. The receptors originated from a man aged 60 to 75 with renal cell carcinoma.

The chain carries TRBV10-3 and TRBJ1-5; 10 nucleotides match TRBD1. The CDR3 has 14 amino acids. V lost 6 bases to trimming and J lost 2 bases; unmatched junction nucleotides: 1. Germline-derived CDR1 and CDR2 are ENHRY and SYGVKD. The CDR3 coding sequence is TGTGCCATCAGCGGGACAGGGGGCAATCAGCCCCAGCATTTT. Protein product: CAISGTGGNQPQHF.

The gene calls are TRBV6-1 and TRBJ2-1; no firm D call. V lost 4 bases, J lost 8 bases, and 18 bases lay in between. This CDR3 region has 15 residues. The germline CDR1 and CDR2 sequences are MNHNS and SASEGT. For the CDR3, the DNA is TGTGCCAGCAGTGCTACTGGCGACGGGCTGGATGAGCAGTTCTTC. This sequence encodes CASSATGDGLDEQFF.

The J gene is TRBJ2-1, the V gene TRBV30; D is uncertain. With 6 bases removed from V and 0 bases from J, the gap between germline ends came to 6 bases. This CDR3 has 12 amino acids. CDR1 is GTSNPN and CDR2 is SVGIG in the germline V gene (reference sequence). In DNA, the CDR3 is TGTGCCTGTTCTAGCTCCTACAATGAGCAGTTCTTC. It yields the protein CACSSSYNEQFF.

The gene calls are TRBV6-5 and TRBJ2-6; D is perhaps TRBD1 (5 bases). Trimming pared 2 bases from V and 6 bases from J, leaving 8 bases between. The CDR3 has 14 amino acids. Looked up from germline, CDR1 is MNHEY and CDR2 is SVGAGI. The CDR3 reads CASSYGAEANVLTF. The CDR3 nucleotides are TGTGCCAGCAGTTACGGGGCAGAGGCCAACGTCCTGACTTTC.

The V call is TRBV27, the J call TRBJ2-7, with TRBD2 matching over 10 bases. V shed 9 bases and J 2 bases; nucleotides not matched to a gene: 4. This CDR3 has 13 amino acids. Per germline, CDR1 MNHEY and CDR2 SMNVEV (reference sequence). The CDR3 loop is CASRTSGTYEQYF. The CDR3 nucleotides are TGTGCCAGTCGGACTAGCGGCACCTACGAGCAGTACTTC.

The V and J genes are TRBV28 and TRBJ2-7, with D perhaps TRBD2 (6 bases). The CDR3 covers 14 residues. The V gene's germline CDR1 is MDHEN and CDR2 SYDVKM. Trimming left V 6 bases short and J 2 bases short, with 14 bases between. The CDR3: CASSYPGLPYEQYF. The DNA of the CDR3 is TGTGCCAGCAGCTATCCGGGACTGCCCTACGAGCAGTACTTC.

The chain links TRBV5-1 to TRBJ1-4; 9 bases are a match to TRBD1. CDR3 size: 16 residues. V shed 2 bases and J 5 bases; nucleotides not matched to a gene: 7. The germline V gene encodes CDR1 SGHRS and CDR2 YFSETQ. The CDR3 sequence: CASSLRGGTGNEKLFF. The DNA for the CDR3 is TGCGCCAGCAGCTTAAGGGGCGGGACAGGGAATGAAAAACTGTTTTTT.

The chain recombines TRBV10-3 with TRBJ2-3; TRBD1 aligns across 9 bases. This CDR3 is built from 15 residues. V dropped 5 bases and J dropped 6; count of bases not matched to a gene: 9. The germline V gene encodes CDR1 ENHRY and CDR2 SYGVKD. The DNA of the CDR3 is TGTGCCATCAGTAAAACCGGGACAGGGCCCGATACGCAGTATTTT. This translates into CAISKTGTGPDTQYF.

The chain links TRBV4-2 to TRBJ2-3, with unresolved D. The CDR3 is made up of 15 amino acids. Germline CDR1 LGHNA, CDR2 YNFKEQ. V lost 0 bases and J 3 bases, leaving 10 bases between the germline ends. CDR3 residues: CASSQDPSLTDTQYF. For the CDR3, the DNA is TGTGCCAGCAGCCAAGATCCCTCACTAACAGATACGCAGTATTTT.